The TCR beta chain under discussion was sequenced for a study of T-cell reconstitution after alpha-beta-depleted transplantation in children. Overall study findings and caveats: Surviving recipient T cells and intrathymic progenitors accounted for some patients' high TCRbeta diversity at day 60. Fresh T-cell production supplied most of the T-cell counts and diversity seen one year after transplant. It was reported that alpha-beta T cells came from several hundred expanded graft clones (about two months after transplant).

This clonotype was counted ten times or more. Its antigen is unknown. Unique molecular identifiers featured in how the TCRbeta library was prepared. TCRdb re-called the PCR reads with MiXCR, one entry per CDR3 protein. The table records 200,000 to 250,000 distinct CDR3 sequences, around 9.9% of them present only once. Sample: PBMCs, taken before TCRalphabeta/CD19-depleted stem cell transplant. This sequence was found in a child younger than two with acute myeloid leukemia, due to receive a stem cell transplant.

The CDR3 sequence: CASSLSGGAKYQETQYF. The CDR3 coding sequence is TGTGCCAGCAGTTTAAGTGGTGGAGCGAAGTACCAAGAGACCCAGTACTTC. The V and J genes are TRBV12-3 or TRBV12-4 and TRBJ2-5; no firm D call. Trimming shortened V by 2 bases and J by 0 bases, and 16 bases separated the two germline ends. The CDR3 has 17 residues.